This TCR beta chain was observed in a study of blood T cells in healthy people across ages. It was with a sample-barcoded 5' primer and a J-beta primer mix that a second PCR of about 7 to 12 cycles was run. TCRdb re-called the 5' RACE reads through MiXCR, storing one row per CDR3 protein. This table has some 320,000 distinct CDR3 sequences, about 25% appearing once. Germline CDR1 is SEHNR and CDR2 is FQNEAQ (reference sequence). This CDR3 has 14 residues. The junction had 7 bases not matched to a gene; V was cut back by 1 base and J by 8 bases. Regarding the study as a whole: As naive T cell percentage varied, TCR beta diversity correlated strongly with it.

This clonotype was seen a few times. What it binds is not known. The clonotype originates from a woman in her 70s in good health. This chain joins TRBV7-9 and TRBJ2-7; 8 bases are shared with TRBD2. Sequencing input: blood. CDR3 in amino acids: CASSLGTSWDQQYF. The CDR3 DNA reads TGTGCCAGCAGCTTAGGGACTAGCTGGGATCAGCAGTACTTC.